Below are 2 T cell receptor beta chains sequenced from a single sample in a study of CD8+ T cells in alopecia areata. Sample treatment: oral pan-JAK inhibitor, 5-10 mg twice daily. Extracted RNA was reverse transcribed, and the resulting cDNA served as sequencing template. Measured with immunoSEQ multiplex PCR; TCRdb has only the in-frame clones, and not every one. The table records around 190,000 clones, more than 55% of them present only once. Sequencing was performed on CD4+ T cells sorted from blood, taken at week 4, from a patient treated with tofacitinib. Source of these receptors: a human donor with alopecia areata.

This clone was detected only a few times. The V and J genes are TRBV6-5 and TRBJ1-2; D is unclear. Germline V lookup: CDR1 MNHEY, CDR2 SVGAGI. The CDR3 is made up of 12 amino acids. V gave up 3 bases and J gave up 7 bases, with 9 bases separating them. The CDR3 nucleotides are TGTGCCAGCAGTTATTCGGGAGGTGGCTACACCTTC. It specifies CASSYSGGGYTF.

J is TRBJ2-1 and V is TRBV29-1; 9 bases match TRBD2. V lost 2 bases to trimming and J lost 0 bases; unmatched junction nucleotides: 8. The CDR3 consists of 17 residues. Germline lookup yields CDR1 SQVTM and CDR2 ANQGSEA. DNA of the CDR3: TGCAGCGTTGAAAGGTTAGCGGGGGCTAGCTCCTACAATGAGCAGTTCTTC. Its translation: CSVERLAGASSYNEQFF.